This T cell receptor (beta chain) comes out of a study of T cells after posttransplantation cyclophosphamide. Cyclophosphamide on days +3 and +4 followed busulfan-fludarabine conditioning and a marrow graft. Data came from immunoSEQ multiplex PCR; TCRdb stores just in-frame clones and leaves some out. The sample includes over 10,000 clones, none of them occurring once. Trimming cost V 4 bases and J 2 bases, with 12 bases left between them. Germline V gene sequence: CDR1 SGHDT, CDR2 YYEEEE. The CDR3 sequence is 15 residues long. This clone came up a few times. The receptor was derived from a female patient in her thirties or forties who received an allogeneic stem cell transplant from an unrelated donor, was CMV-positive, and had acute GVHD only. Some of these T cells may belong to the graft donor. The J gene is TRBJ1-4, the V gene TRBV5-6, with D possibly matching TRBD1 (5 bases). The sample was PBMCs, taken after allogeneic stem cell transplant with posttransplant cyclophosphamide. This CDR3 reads CASSISGLTNEKLFF. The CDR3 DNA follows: TGTGCCAGCAGCATCTCAGGGTTGACTAATGAAAAACTGTTTTTT.